Below are 5 T cell receptor beta chains sequenced from a single sample in a study of early T cells in non-severe SARS-CoV-2 infection. TCRdb recomputed calls from the 5' RACE reads with MiXCR, one row per CDR3 protein. The repertoire holds tens of thousands of distinct CDR3 sequences, with about an eighth as singletons. Input material: whole blood. The receptors come from an adult who was a healthcare worker with PCR-confirmed SARS-CoV-2 infection or an uninfected control (not recorded which).

This clonotype came up many times. The chain combines TRBV5-1 with TRBJ2-3; D is perhaps TRBD1 (5 bases). Trimming removed 0 bases from V and 6 bases from J, with 8 bases in between. The CDR3 has 13 residues. Germline values: CDR1 SGHRS, CDR2 YFSETQ. The CDR3 DNA follows: TGCGCCAGCAGCTTGGAGGGGTCGGATACGCAGTATTTT. Protein product: CASSLEGSDTQYF. Variable domain in full (rest from reference TRBV5-1 and TRBJ2-3): KAGVTQTPRYLIKTRGQQVTLSCSPISGHRSVSWYQQTPGQGLQFLFEYFSETQRNKGNFPGRFSGRQFSNSRSEMNVSTLELGDSALYLCASSLEGSDTQYFGPGTRLTVL.

This clonotype was seen only a few times. V and J are TRBV3-1 and TRBJ2-1, with 14 bases aligning to TRBD2. Germline CDR1 and CDR2: LGHDT and YNNKEL (reference sequence). The CDR3 loop spans 15 amino acids. Trimming took 4 bases from V and 9 from J; bases not matched to a gene: 5. CDR3 region: CASSPGLAGGPEQFF. For the CDR3, the DNA is TGTGCCAGCAGCCCCGGACTAGCGGGAGGACCTGAGCAGTTCTTC.

This clonotype was observed at least ten times. V and J are TRBV20-1 and TRBJ1-1, with D possibly TRBD1 on 5 matching bases. V was cut by 4 bases and J by 1 base, with 10 bases left in between. This CDR3 is 13 amino acids long. CDR1 and CDR2 (germline): DFQATT, SNEGSKA (reference sequence). The CDR3 region has the DNA TGCAGTGCTAAACGGGGCGGGAACACTGAAGCTTTCTTT. Its translation is CSAKRGGNTEAFF.

This clonotype came up a few times. Its ends do not fully match the called genes, so a read error is possible. The chain carries TRBV2 and TRBJ2-6; unclear D gene. Looked up from germline, CDR1 is SNHLY and CDR2 is FYNNEI. This CDR3 is 13 amino acids long. This chain's CDR3 is CAGSISGANVLTF. CDR3 in DNA: TGTGCCGGCAGTATCTCTGGGGCCAACGTCCTGACTTTC.

This clonotype was counted only a few times. This sequence joins TRBV20-1 and TRBJ2-7; the match to TRBD2 covers 16 bases. The germline CDR1 and CDR2 sequences are DFQATT and SNEGSKA (reference sequence). The CDR3 spans 18 residues. The ends lost 3 bases at V and 2 bases at J; junction bases unmatched: 10. CDR3 in amino acids: CSARRPGLAGGRAYEQYF. CDR3 in DNA: TGCAGTGCTAGGAGACCGGGACTAGCGGGAGGGCGCGCCTACGAGCAGTACTTC.